The 30 T cell receptor beta chains reported below all come from one sample, sequenced in a study of Tregs in tolerant kidney transplant recipients. Method: immunoSEQ multiplex PCR; TCRdb's copy keeps in-frame clones and lacks some. The table records about 110,000 clones, around 89% of them present only once. The starting material was CD4+ T cells from blood, obtained before the transplant. The receptor set was obtained from a human donor who received a combined kidney and bone marrow transplant.

This chain uses TRBV19 with TRBJ1-1, with D hard to call. Trimming took 3 bases from V and 6 from J, leaving 11 bases between them. Looked up from germline, CDR1 is LNHDA and CDR2 is SQIVND (reference sequence). The CDR3 has 13 residues. The DNA of the CDR3 is TGTGCCAGTAGTATTTGGGAGCACCCTGAAGCTTTCTTT. Its translation: CASSIWEHPEAFF.

The CDR3 spells CSVEGHRDRSHTF. CDR3 DNA: TGCAGCGTTGAAGGACACCGGGACAGGTCGCATACCTTC. The chain recombines TRBV29-1 with TRBJ1-2; 8 bases are shared with TRBD1. The germline V gene encodes CDR1 SQVTM and CDR2 ANQGSEA. The CDR3 runs 13 residues. The J segment lost 14 bases and the V segment lost 1 base, leaving 12 bases of the junction unmatched.

The rearrangement uses TRBV28 and TRBJ2-3; tentatively, D is TRBD1 (6 bases). The CDR3 sequence is 14 residues long. Trimming left V 6 bases short and J 6 bases short, with 16 bases between. Germline V lookup: CDR1 MDHEN, CDR2 SYDVKM. Here the CDR3 reads CASSNRDRGDTQYF. CDR3 DNA sequence: TGTGCCAGCAGCAACAGGGATCGTGGGGATACGCAGTATTTT.

Note on this clone: The same CDR3 can be traced to other DNA sequences in this sample. This sequence joins TRBV19 and TRBJ1-1; 7 bases align to TRBD1. This CDR3 comprises 13 residues. From germline, CDR1 is LNHDA and CDR2 SQIVND (reference sequence). V dropped 4 bases and J dropped 2; count of bases not matched to a gene: 1. The CDR3 DNA sequence: TGTGCCAGTAGTAGGACAGGCAACACTGAAGCTTTCTTT. As protein: CASSRTGNTEAFF.

This rearrangement joins TRBV27 to TRBJ2-2; possible D gene TRBD2, 6 bases. V was trimmed by 1 base and J by 0 bases, leaving 12 bases between them. The CDR3 sequence is 17 residues long. Per germline, CDR1 MNHEY and CDR2 SMNVEV (reference sequence). The CDR3 DNA follows: TGTGCCAGCAGTTTATTGGGCGGGATCTCGAACACCGGGGAGCTGTTTTTT. Protein product: CASSLLGGISNTGELFF.

Here the CDR3 reads CASSLGRVQETQYF. As DNA, the CDR3 is TGTGCCAGCAGCTTGGGCAGGGTCCAAGAGACCCAGTACTTC. The rearrangement uses TRBV5-4 and TRBJ2-5; D might be TRBD1 (5 bases). CDR1 and CDR2 from the germline V gene are SGHNT and YYREEE (reference sequence). CDR3 length equals 14 residues. V shed 0 bases and J shed 1 base, with 7 bases lying between them.

V and J are TRBV4-3 and TRBJ2-6; tentatively, D is TRBD2 (5 bases). The V and J ends lost 3 bases and 3 bases respectively, with 9 bases between them. The CDR3 covers 15 residues. CDR1 and CDR2 from the germline V gene are LGHNA and YSLEER. CDR3 sequence (DNA): TGCGCCAGCAGCCATGGTGGACTTGGGGCCAACGTCCTGACTTTC. This encodes CASSHGGLGANVLTF.

This chain joins TRBV19 and TRBJ2-7; TRBD1 matches 7 bases. CDR3 size: 15 residues. After removal of 4 bases from V and 6 bases from J, the junction contained 12 bases not matched to a gene. Germline CDR1 reads LNHDA; CDR2 reads SQIVND (reference sequence). The CDR3 protein is CASSTDGVRGFEQYF. The CDR3 DNA sequence: TGTGCCAGTAGTACGGACGGGGTCAGGGGGTTCGAGCAGTACTTC.

The chain is built from TRBV6-6 and TRBJ1-2; TRBD1 is a possible D gene (5 bases). Trimming took off 7 bases at V and 7 bases at J, with 16 bases between the two ends. The CDR3 covers 13 residues. Germline V gene data show CDR1 as MNHNY and CDR2 as SVGAGI (reference sequence). The CDR3 is CASKGWGEGGYTF. Written as DNA, the CDR3 is TGTGCCAGCAAGGGGTGGGGGGAAGGTGGCTACACCTTC.

The V call is TRBV7-8, the J call TRBJ2-1, with D unresolved. Per germline, CDR1 SGHVS and CDR2 FQNEAQ. This CDR3 region has 15 residues. V was shortened by 7 bases and J by 0 bases, with 13 bases between the two germline ends. The CDR3 reads CASIKMADSYNEQFF. Written as DNA, the CDR3 is TGTGCCAGCATCAAGATGGCGGACTCCTACAATGAGCAGTTCTTC.

In its sample, this clone was seen a few times. This chain connects TRBV6-1 to TRBJ2-2; D might be TRBD2 (5 bases). Between the trimmed V and J ends, which lost 6 bases and 5 bases, there was a span of 10 bases. CDR3 length equals 13 residues. Looked up from germline, CDR1 is MNHNS and CDR2 is SASEGT. The CDR3 DNA reads as TGTGCCAGCAGCTTCGGGGTGACCGGGGAGCTGTTTTTT. It encodes CASSFGVTGELFF.

The chain uses TRBV2 and TRBJ2-1; tentatively, D is TRBD2 (7 bases). This CDR3 region has 15 residues. Deletions cut 7 bases from V and 0 bases from J, with 13 bases between. CDR1 and CDR2 from the germline V gene are SNHLY and FYNNEI. The DNA for the CDR3 is TGTGCCAGCATGGGGGGGCTGCGCTCCTACAATGAGCAGTTCTTC. Translated: CASMGGLRSYNEQFF.

The V gene is TRBV18, the J gene TRBJ2-7; a weak D match, TRBD1 (6 bases). Germline CDR1 reads KGHSH; CDR2 reads LQKENI. The CDR3 totals 15 residues. The V and J ends lost 4 bases and 4 bases respectively, with 17 bases between them. CDR3 DNA sequence: TGTGCCAGCTCACGAAGCGGACAGACTTTTTACGAGCAGTACTTC. It specifies CASSRSGQTFYEQYF.

The CDR3, as DNA: TGTGCCATCAGTGGAGCTATTAGAACCCAGGCCTATGGCTACACCTTC. Translation gives CAISGAIRTQAYGYTF. This rearrangement joins TRBV10-3 to TRBJ1-2; D call uncertain. The V gene lost 4 bases and the J gene lost 4 bases, with 19 bases spanning the gap. The germline CDR1 and CDR2 sequences are ENHRY and SYGVKD. The length of the CDR3 is 16 residues.

The chain has TRBV14 and TRBJ1-1; a weak D match, TRBD1 (6 bases). Trimming stripped 2 bases from V and 13 bases from J, with 17 bases between. Germline V gene data show CDR1 as SGHDN and CDR2 as FVKESK. This CDR3 region has 13 residues. The CDR3 sequence: CASSQLTGSGYFF. The CDR3 DNA follows: TGTGCCAGCAGCCAACTAACAGGGTCGGGATATTTCTTT.

The V call is TRBV5-1, the J call TRBJ2-5; 8 bases are a match to TRBD1. TRBJ2-7 explains the end of the DNA better; the J call may be wrong. CDR1 and CDR2 from the germline V gene are SGHRS and YFSETQ. The CDR3 is 16 residues long. This chain's CDR3 is CASSLMGQAKGYEQYF. The CDR3 DNA is TGCGCCAGCAGCTTGATGGGACAGGCAAAGGGCTACGAGCAGTACTTC.

J is TRBJ2-7 and V is TRBV7-2; 12 nucleotides match TRBD2. The germline V gene has CDR1 SGHTA and CDR2 FQGNSA. The CDR3 length is 16 residues. Trimming cost V 1 base and J 4 bases; bases outside gene matches: 5. CDR3 residues: CASSLDTSGRSYEQYF. CDR3 DNA: TGTGCCAGCAGCTTAGATACTAGCGGGAGGAGTTACGAGCAGTACTTC.

The rearrangement links TRBV2 to TRBJ2-1; the D gene is possibly TRBD2 (6 bases). CDR3 length: 13 amino acids. The ends were cut back, 2 bases at V and 6 bases at J, with 8 bases in the middle. In germline, CDR1 is SNHLY, CDR2 FYNNEI. The CDR3 coding sequence is TGTGCCAGCAGTGAAAACGGGGGCAATGAGCAGTTCTTC. Its translation is CASSENGGNEQFF.

The CDR3 region has the DNA TGTGCCAGCAGCCAAGGGCTTGGCCGCTATGGCTACACCTTC. Its protein is CASSQGLGRYGYTF. The chain couples TRBV14 to TRBJ1-2, with unresolved D. The CDR3 extends over 14 amino acids. Trimming removed 1 base from V and 4 bases from J, with 10 bases in between. Germline CDR1 SGHDN, CDR2 FVKESK.

This chain links TRBV28 with TRBJ2-7, with 9 bases matching TRBD1. CDR3 size: 13 residues. V was clipped by 8 bases and J by 6 bases; unmatched bases: 8. CDR1 is MDHEN, CDR2 SYDVKM, per germline. The chain's CDR3 is CASGWTGEGEQYF. CDR3 DNA sequence: TGTGCCAGCGGCTGGACAGGGGAAGGCGAGCAGTACTTC.

This clone was counted once. V gene TRBV27 combines with J gene TRBJ2-1, with 12 bases matching TRBD2. V lost 5 bases, J lost 7 bases, and 6 bases stayed unmatched. The CDR3 totals 15 residues. Germline V gene data show CDR1 as MNHEY and CDR2 as SMNVEV (reference sequence). In DNA, the CDR3 is TGTGCCAGCAGTATGACTAGCGGGAGAGGGAATGAGCAGTTCTTC. Its translation: CASSMTSGRGNEQFF.

V gene TRBV10-1 combines with J gene TRBJ1-1; 7 bases agree with TRBD1. J gave up 1 base and V 2 bases, and 4 bases lay outside the gene matches. The CDR3 loop spans 15 amino acids. Germline lookup yields CDR1 WNHNN and CDR2 SYGVQD (reference sequence). The CDR3 DNA reads as TGCGCCAGCAGTGAGAGGAACAGGGGGAACACTGAAGCTTTCTTT. This gives the protein CASSERNRGNTEAFF.

The chain has TRBV7-7 and TRBJ2-7; D unclear. The CDR3 has 14 amino acids. Germline CDR1 is SSHAT and CDR2 is FNYEAQ (reference sequence). Trimming took 1 base from V and 3 from J, leaving 10 bases between them. CDR3 sequence: CASSLGGKNYEQYF. The DNA for the CDR3 is TGTGCCAGCAGCTTAGGAGGTAAAAACTACGAGCAGTACTTC. Filled out from reference TRBV7-7 and TRBJ2-7, the complete variable domain reads GAGVSQSPRYKVTKRGQDVTLRCDPISSHATLYWYQQALGQGPEFLTYFNYEAQPDKSGLPSDRFSAERPEGSISTLTIQRTEQRDSAMYRCASSLGGKNYEQYFGPGTRLTVT.

The chain uses TRBV4-2 and TRBJ2-1; TRBD1 aligns across 9 bases. V was pared by 4 bases and J by 7 bases, with 8 bases of the junction left unmatched. Germline CDR1 and CDR2: LGHNA and YNFKEQ. The CDR3 runs to 15 residues. As DNA, the CDR3 is TGTGCCAGCAGCCCGCGGGACAGGGTCGGAAATGAGCAGTTCTTC. This encodes CASSPRDRVGNEQFF.

The chain recombines TRBV18 with TRBJ2-3, with D possibly matching TRBD2 (5 bases). V was pared by 3 bases and J by 6 bases, with 10 bases between. The CDR3 is 13 amino acids. Germline V CDR1 and CDR2: KGHSH, LQKENI. CDR3 nucleotide sequence: TGTGCCAGCTCACCGGAGGCCCGGGATACGCAGTATTTT. Encoded protein: CASSPEARDTQYF.

The chain employs TRBV18 and TRBJ2-2, with TRBD1 as a possible D gene (6 bases). Per germline, CDR1 KGHSH and CDR2 LQKENI. V was clipped by 4 bases and J by 2 bases, with 11 bases between them. The CDR3 runs 15 residues. As DNA, the CDR3 is TGTGCCAGCTCACAGCAACAGGGAAACACCGGGGAGCTGTTTTTT. This encodes CASSQQQGNTGELFF.

CDR3 DNA sequence: TGCGCCAGCAGTATCGCCAGAGATACGCAGTATTTT. This encodes CASSIARDTQYF. V gene TRBV5-1 combines with J gene TRBJ2-3, with unresolved D. V dropped 5 bases and J dropped 5 bases, with 9 bases sitting between them. This CDR3 contains 12 residues. The germline CDR1 and CDR2 sequences are SGHRS and YFSETQ.

The chain joins TRBV7-2 to TRBJ2-7; 7 bases are shared with TRBD2. From germline, CDR1 is SGHTA and CDR2 FQGNSA. This CDR3 is built from 14 residues. The ends lost 3 bases at V and 6 bases at J; junction bases unmatched: 8. CDR3 nucleotide sequence: TGTGCCAGCAGCTTCTTACTTTGGGGGGGCGAGCAGTACTTC. It specifies CASSFLLWGGEQYF.

The CDR3 DNA is TGCGCCAGCAACTACCAACCGACCGCCTACGAGCAGTACTTC. It specifies CASNYQPTAYEQYF. V gene TRBV5-1 combines with J gene TRBJ2-7; D uncertain. Germline V lookup: CDR1 SGHRS, CDR2 YFSETQ. V was pared by 6 bases and J by 2 bases, with 15 bases between. The CDR3 contains 14 residues.

The chain employs TRBV7-9 and TRBJ2-5; 7 bases line up with TRBD1. There are 16 residues in the CDR3. CDR1 is SEHNR and CDR2 is FQNEAQ in the germline V gene (reference sequence). V gave up 7 bases and J gave up 4 bases; unmatched junction bases: 15. CDR3 DNA: TGTGCCAGCAACGGAAGGGGACAGAGATACACAGAGACCCAGTACTTC. Translating it yields CASNGRGQRYTETQYF.